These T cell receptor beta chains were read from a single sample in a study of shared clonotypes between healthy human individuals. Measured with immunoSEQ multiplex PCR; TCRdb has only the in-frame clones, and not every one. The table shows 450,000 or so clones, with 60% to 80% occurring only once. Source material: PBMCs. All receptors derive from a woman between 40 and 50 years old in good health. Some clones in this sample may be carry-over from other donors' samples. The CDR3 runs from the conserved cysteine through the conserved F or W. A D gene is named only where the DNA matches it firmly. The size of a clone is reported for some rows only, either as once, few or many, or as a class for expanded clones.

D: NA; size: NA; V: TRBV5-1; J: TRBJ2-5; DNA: TGCGCCAGCAGCTTGTTAGCGGTTCGAGGTCAAGAGACCCAGTACTTC; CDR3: CASSLLAVRGQETQYF
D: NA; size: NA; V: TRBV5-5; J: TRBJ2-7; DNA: TGTGCCAGCAGCTTTGCGGCCAATAGCAACTACGAGCAGTACTTC; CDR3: CASSFAANSNYEQYF
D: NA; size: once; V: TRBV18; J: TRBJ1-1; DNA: TGTGCCAGCTCAGTAAGGCCAGCGGACACTGAAGCTTTCTTT; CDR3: CASSVRPADTEAFF
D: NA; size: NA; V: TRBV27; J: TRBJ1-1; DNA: TGTGCCAGCAGTTACGAGTTCGGCCGTGAAGCTTTCTTT; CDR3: CASSYEFGREAFF
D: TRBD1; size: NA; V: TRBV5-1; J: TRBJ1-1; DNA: TGCGCCAGCAGCTGGGACAGGCCGAACACTGAAGCTTTCTTT; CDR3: CASSWDRPNTEAFF
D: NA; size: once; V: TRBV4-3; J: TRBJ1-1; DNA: TGCGCCAGCAGCCAAGTGGGGCAGGGATGGACCGAAGCTTTCTTT; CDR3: CASSQVGQGWTEAFF
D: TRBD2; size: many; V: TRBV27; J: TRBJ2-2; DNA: TGTGCCAGCAGTTTATCATTCGGCGGGAGGAAAGCCGGGGAGCTGTTTTTT; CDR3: CASSLSFGGRKAGELFF
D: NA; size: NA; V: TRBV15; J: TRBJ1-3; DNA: TGTGCCACCAGCGGACCCGGGAACTCTGGAAACACCATATATTTT; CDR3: CATSGPGNSGNTIYF
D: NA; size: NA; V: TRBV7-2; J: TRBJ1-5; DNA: TGTGCCAGCAGCCCGGACAGAAATCAGCCCCAGCATTTT; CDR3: CASSPDRNQPQHF
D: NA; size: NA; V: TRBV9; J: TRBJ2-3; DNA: TGTGCCAGCAGCGCCGACGGGGCTAGCACAGATACGCAGTATTTT; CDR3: CASSADGASTDTQYF
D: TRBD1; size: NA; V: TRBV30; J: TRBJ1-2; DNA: TGTGCCTCCCCCATCAGGACAGGGGTTTATGGCTACACCTTC; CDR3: CASPIRTGVYGYTF
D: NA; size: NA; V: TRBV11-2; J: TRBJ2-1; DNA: TGTGCCAGCAGCCTCAAGGACTTCTTC; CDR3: CASSLKDFF
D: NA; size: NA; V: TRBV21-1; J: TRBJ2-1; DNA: TGTGCCAGCAGCAATAGGGGGGCCAATGAGCAGTTCTTC; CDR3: CASSNRGANEQFF
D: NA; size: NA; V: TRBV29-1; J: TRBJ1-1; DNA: TGCAGCGTTGAAGTTGGGGCCGGGGGCACTGAAGCTTTCTTT; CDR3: CSVEVGAGGTEAFF
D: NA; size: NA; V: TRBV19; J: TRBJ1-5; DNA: TGTGCCAGTAGTATAGGAAGGACCCGGAATCAGCCCCAGCATTTT; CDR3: CASSIGRTRNQPQHF
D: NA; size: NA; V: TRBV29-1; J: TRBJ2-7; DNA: TGCAGCGTTGAAAGCCAGGGCTACGAGCAGTACTTC; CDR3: CSVESQGYEQYF
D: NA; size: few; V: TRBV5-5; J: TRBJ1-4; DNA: TGTGCCAGCAGCCTGGGACCCACTAATGAAAAACTGTTTTTT; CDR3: CASSLGPTNEKLFF
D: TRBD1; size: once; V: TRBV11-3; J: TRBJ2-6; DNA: TGTGCCAGCAGCTTAGAAAGGGGGACAGGGGGCTCTGGGGCCAACGTCCTGACTTTC; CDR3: CASSLERGTGGSGANVLTF
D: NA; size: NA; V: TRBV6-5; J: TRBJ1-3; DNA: TGTGCCAGCATGCACAGGGCTGGAAACACCATATATTTT; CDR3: CASMHRAGNTIYF
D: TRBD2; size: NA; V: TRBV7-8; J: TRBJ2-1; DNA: TGTGCCAGCACCTCCCGTAGCGGGAGAAGGGCGAATGAGCAGTTCTTC; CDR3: CASTSRSGRRANEQFF
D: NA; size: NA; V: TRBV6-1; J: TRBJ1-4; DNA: TGTGCCAGCAGTGAACAGCCTAATGAAAAACTGTTTTTT; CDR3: CASSEQPNEKLFF
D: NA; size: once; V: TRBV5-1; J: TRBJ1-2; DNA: TGCGCCAGCAGCAGTTCCTATGGCTACACCTTC; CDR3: CASSSSYGYTF
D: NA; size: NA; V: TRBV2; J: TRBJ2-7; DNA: TGTGCCAGCAGTGAAGCGGAGAAAGGGTTGGGTTACGAGCAGTACTTC; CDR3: CASSEAEKGLGYEQYF
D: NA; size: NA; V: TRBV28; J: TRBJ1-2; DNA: TGTGCCAGCAGCCCCTCCCCCGACTATGGCTACACCTTC; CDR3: CASSPSPDYGYTF
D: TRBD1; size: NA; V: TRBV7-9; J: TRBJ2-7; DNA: TGTGCCAGCAGCCCGGACGTGATTCGGGACAGGGGTATCGAGCAGTACTTC; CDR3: CASSPDVIRDRGIEQYF
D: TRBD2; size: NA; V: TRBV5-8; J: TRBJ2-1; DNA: TGTGCCAGCAGCGGGGGACTAGCGGGAGTGGATGAGCAGTTCTTC; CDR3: CASSGGLAGVDEQFF
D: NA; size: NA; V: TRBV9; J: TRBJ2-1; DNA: TGTGCCAGCAGCGTATTTCTGGGAGTGAATGAGCAGTTCTTC; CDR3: CASSVFLGVNEQFF
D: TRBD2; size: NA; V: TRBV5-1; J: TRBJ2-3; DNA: TGCGCCAGCAGCTTGGGGACTAGCGGGAGTAGGACAGATACGCAGTATTTT; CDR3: CASSLGTSGSRTDTQYF
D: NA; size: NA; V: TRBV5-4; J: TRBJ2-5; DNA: TGTGCCAGCAGCCTCAGGGAGCGGGAGACCCAGTACTTC; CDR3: CASSLRERETQYF
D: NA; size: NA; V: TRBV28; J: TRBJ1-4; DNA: TGTGCCAGCAGCATGGGAGACAGTTATAATGAAAAACTGTTTTTT; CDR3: CASSMGDSYNEKLFF
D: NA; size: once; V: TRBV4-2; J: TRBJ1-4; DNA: TGTGCCAGCAGCCAAGATACCGCAGGGATTGAAAAACTGTTTTTT; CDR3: CASSQDTAGIEKLFF
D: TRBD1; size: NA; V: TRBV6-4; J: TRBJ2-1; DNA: TGTGCCAGCAGCCTGGACAGGGGTCCCTACAATGAGCAGTTCTTC; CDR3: CASSLDRGPYNEQFF
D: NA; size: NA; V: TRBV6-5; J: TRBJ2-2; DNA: TGTGCCAGCAGCCCAGGGTTCACCGGGGAGCTGTTTTTT; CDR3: CASSPGFTGELFF
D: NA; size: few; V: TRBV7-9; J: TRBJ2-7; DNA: TGTGCCAGCAGCTTAGGATGGACTGACGCCTACGAGCAGTACTTC; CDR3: CASSLGWTDAYEQYF
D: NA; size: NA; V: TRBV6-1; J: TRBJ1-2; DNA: TGTGCCAGCAGTGAAGGACAGCATTATGGCTACACCTTC; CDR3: CASSEGQHYGYTF
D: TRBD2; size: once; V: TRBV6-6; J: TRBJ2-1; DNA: TGTGCCAGCAGACGGACTAGCCGGGGTGAGCAGTTCTTC; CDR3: CASRRTSRGEQFF
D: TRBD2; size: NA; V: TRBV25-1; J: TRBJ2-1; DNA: TGTGCCAGCAGGACTAGCGGGTGGGATGAGCAGTTCTTC; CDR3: CASRTSGWDEQFF
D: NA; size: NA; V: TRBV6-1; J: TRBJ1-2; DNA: TGTGCCAGCAGTGAAATGAGGTCTAGCTACACCTTC; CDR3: CASSEMRSSYTF